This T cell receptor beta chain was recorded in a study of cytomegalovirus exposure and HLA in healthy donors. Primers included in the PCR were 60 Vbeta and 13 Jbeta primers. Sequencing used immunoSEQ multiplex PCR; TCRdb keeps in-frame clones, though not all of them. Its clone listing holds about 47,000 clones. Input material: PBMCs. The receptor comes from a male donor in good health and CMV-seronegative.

CDR3 nucleotides: TGCGCCAGCAGCTTGTATTCCGGGACAGGCTACTACGAGCAGTACTTC. Residues: CASSLYSGTGYYEQYF. The rearrangement uses TRBV5-1 and TRBJ2-7, with 8 bases matching TRBD1. The CDR3 totals 16 residues. Per germline, CDR1 SGHRS and CDR2 YFSETQ. Trimming took 1 base from V and 3 from J; bases not matched to a gene: 9.